The clone carrying this TCR beta chain was picked up a small number of times. Its target is not known. The record originates from a study of T-cell memory formation after mild COVID-19. About the research overall: TCR clusters mostly belonged to single donors.

TCRdb passed the 5' RACE reads through MiXCR, listing each CDR3 protein once. Of over 350,000 distinct CDR3 sequences detected, about 17% appear once; the ten largest clones hold 20% to 25%. This CDR3 comprises 15 residues. Trimming removed 0 bases from V and 12 bases from J, with 18 bases in between. Germline V CDR1 and CDR2: SGHDT, YYEEEE. Regarding the study as a whole: Nothing showed for sure that second-wave clones peaking on day 37 were SARS-CoV-2 specific.

This rearrangement joins TRBV5-6 to TRBJ1-4; D is undetermined. Sequences were obtained from PBMCs or a T cell subset sorted from them (not recorded which). The TCR was taken from a man aged 18-30 years who had mild COVID-19 (a few samples of this study predate the infection). Cell type and time point are not known. The CDR3 here is CASSLAWTADEQLFF. CDR3 DNA sequence: TGTGCCAGCAGCTTGGCTTGGACTGCGGATGAGCAACTGTTTTTT.